The 25 T cell receptor beta chains below come from one sample, sequenced in a study of T-cell memory formation after mild COVID-19. In TCRdb, the 5' RACE reads were re-called with MiXCR into one record per CDR3 protein. The data show over 500,000 distinct CDR3 sequences, around 16% seen once. The sample taken for sequencing was PBMCs or a T cell subset sorted from them (not recorded which). The receptors were sampled from an adult woman who had mild COVID-19 (a few samples of this study predate the infection). Cell type and time point are not known.

The chain uses TRBV20-1 and TRBJ2-1, with TRBD2 matching 9 bases. This CDR3 spans 14 amino acids. The germline gives CDR1 DFQATT, CDR2 SNEGSKA (reference sequence). The J segment lost 12 bases and the V segment lost 0 bases, leaving 9 bases of the junction unmatched. The DNA for the CDR3 is TGCAGTGCTAGAGACAGCGGGAGGACTCAATGGCAGTTCTTC. It translates to CSARDSGRTQWQFF.

CDR3 sequence reads: CAISDRTASGNTIYF. DNA of the CDR3: TGTGCCATCAGTGATCGGACAGCCTCTGGAAACACCATATATTTT. J is TRBJ1-3 and V is TRBV10-3, with D possibly being TRBD1 (6 bases). Germline assignment: CDR1 ENHRY and CDR2 SYGVKD. This CDR3 spans 15 amino acids. Between the trimmed V and J ends, which lost 3 bases and 0 bases, there was a span of 9 bases.

The V call is TRBV11-2, the J call TRBJ2-2, with 8 bases matching TRBD2. CDR1 SGHAT and CDR2 FQNNGV come from the germline V gene. The trim removed 5 bases at V and 1 base at J, leaving 12 bases unmatched. The CDR3 runs to 18 residues. CDR3 coding DNA: TGTGCCAGCAGCCAGAGGTTGGCGGGGGGACTGAACACCGGGGAGCTGTTTTTT. It yields the protein CASSQRLAGGLNTGELFF.

The table lists this clonotype with a few counts. The junction departs from the called germline gene at one end, perhaps through a read error. This rearrangement joins TRBV7-3 to TRBJ1-1; D uncertain. CDR3 size: 14 residues. Germline V gene sequence: CDR1 SGHTA, CDR2 FQGTGA. The CDR3 DNA follows: TGTGCCAGCAGCTTATCGGCGGGGAACCCTGAAGCTTTCTTT. Protein sequence: CASSLSAGNPEAFF.

This clonotype was seen at least ten times. The gene calls are TRBV20-1 and TRBJ2-7, with 8 bases that match TRBD2. The CDR3 covers 14 residues. CDR1 and CDR2 (germline): DFQATT, SNEGSKA (reference sequence). With 0 bases clipped from V and 1 base from J, the junction kept 2 bases outside the gene matches. The CDR3 is CSARERGVSYEQYF. As DNA, the CDR3 is TGCAGTGCTAGAGAGCGGGGGGTATCCTACGAGCAGTACTTC.

The CDR3 is CASRDLAGEDNEQFF. DNA for the CDR3: TGTGCCAGCAGGGACCTAGCGGGAGAGGACAATGAGCAGTTCTTC. The chain has TRBV6-5 and TRBJ2-1, with TRBD2 identical over 10 bases. The CDR3 is 15 residues long. The germline CDR1 and CDR2 sequences are MNHEY and SVGAGI. The trim removed 6 bases at V and 5 bases at J, leaving 7 bases unmatched.

V gene TRBV29-1 combines with J gene TRBJ2-1; TRBD2 might be the D (5 bases). Trimming cost V 6 bases and J 4 bases, with 7 bases left between them. Germline V CDR1 and CDR2: SQVTM, ANQGSEA. The CDR3 is made up of 11 amino acids. The CDR3 nucleotides read TGCAGCGTCCGAGGGTACAATGAGCAGTTCTTC. Translated, it gives CSVRGYNEQFF.

J is TRBJ1-5 and V is TRBV12-3 or TRBV12-4, with D perhaps TRBD1 (6 bases). V gave up 10 bases and J gave up 4 bases, with 11 bases separating them. This CDR3 comprises 12 residues. The CDR3: CAIAQGNQPQHF. CDR3 nucleotide sequence: TGTGCCATCGCCCAGGGGAATCAGCCCCAGCATTTT.

The V gene is TRBV6-5, the J gene TRBJ2-3, with TRBD2 matching 8 bases. The CDR3 covers 14 residues. V shed 6 bases, J shed 3 bases, and the junction held 5 bases outside the gene matches. Looked up from germline, CDR1 is MNHEY and CDR2 is SVGAGI. The CDR3 protein is CASSPGLDTDTQYF. The CDR3 nucleotides read TGTGCCAGCAGCCCGGGACTAGATACAGATACGCAGTATTTT.

The rearrangement links TRBV12-3 or TRBV12-4 to TRBJ2-4, with TRBD1 matching over 9 bases. J was trimmed by 7 bases and V by 8 bases; bases with no gene match: 9. The CDR3 length is 14 residues. The CDR3 region has the DNA TGTGCCAGCGGGGGGACAGGGCTAGGGAACATTCAGTACTTC. The encoded protein is CASGGTGLGNIQYF.

The chain links TRBV20-1 to TRBJ1-5; 8 bases match TRBD1. V dropped 6 bases and J dropped 2; count of bases not matched to a gene: 6. Germline V gene lookup returns CDR1 DFQATT and CDR2 SNEGSKA (reference sequence). The CDR3 totals 14 residues. Written as DNA, the CDR3 is TGCAGTGCCGGCCCAGGGGGCCGCAATCAGCCCCAGCATTTT. This gives the protein CSAGPGGRNQPQHF.

The V call is TRBV29-1, the J call TRBJ1-2; 7 bases fit TRBD1. V was pared by 8 bases and J by 0 bases, with 6 bases of the junction left unmatched. The CDR3 sequence is 13 residues long. CDR1 is SQVTM and CDR2 is ANQGSEA in the germline V gene. The CDR3 loop is CSTTGTANYGYTF. DNA of the CDR3: TGCAGCACGACAGGGACCGCTAACTATGGCTACACCTTC.

This chain links TRBV7-9 with TRBJ2-3; either TRBD1 or TRBD2 may supply D (6 bases each). From germline, CDR1 is SEHNR and CDR2 FQNEAQ (reference sequence). Trimming took off 5 bases at V and 4 bases at J, with 16 bases between the two ends. CDR3 length: 15 residues. DNA of the CDR3: TGTGCCAGCAGCCGAGTTGGAGGGGGACCAGATACGCAGTATTTT. Amino acid sequence: CASSRVGGGPDTQYF.

This clonotype was seen more than once but under ten times. This chain connects TRBV29-1 to TRBJ1-1; D is unresolved. V lost 1 base and J lost 4, with 10 bases in between. Germline-derived CDR1 and CDR2 are SQVTM and ANQGSEA. This CDR3 comprises 13 residues. The CDR3 is CSVEVKALTEAFF. The CDR3 DNA reads TGCAGCGTTGAAGTTAAGGCCCTCACTGAAGCTTTCTTT.

This clonotype was detected a few times. V gene TRBV3-1 combines with J gene TRBJ1-2; D perhaps matches TRBD1 (5 bases). The CDR3 consists of 17 residues. V lost 4 bases and J lost 2, with 20 bases in between. Looked up from germline, CDR1 is LGHDT and CDR2 is YNNKEL (reference sequence). In nucleotides, the CDR3 is TGTGCCAGCAGCCCCGGGGGGAGCTTGATGCGGAACTATGGCTACACCTTC. Its protein is CASSPGGSLMRNYGYTF. The full variable domain, completed using reference TRBV3-1 and TRBJ1-2, is DTAVSQTPKYLVTQMGNDKSIKCEQNLGHDTMYWYKQDSKKFLKIMFSYNNKELIINETVPNRFSPKSPDKAHLNLHINSLELGDSAVYFCASSPGGSLMRNYGYTFGSGTRLTVV.

The genes are TRBV5-1 and TRBJ1-2, with TRBD1 as a possible D gene (5 bases). The CDR3 loop spans 17 amino acids. The V and J ends lost 4 bases and 4 bases respectively, with 23 bases between them. The germline V gene encodes CDR1 SGHRS and CDR2 YFSETQ. The CDR3 DNA is TGCGCCAGCAGCCGGGATTCAGCGCCCACTCAGGGCTATGGCTACACCTTC. As protein: CASSRDSAPTQGYGYTF. Using reference TRBV5-1 and TRBJ1-2 for the parts outside the CDR3, the full variable domain is KAGVTQTPRYLIKTRGQQVTLSCSPISGHRSVSWYQQTPGQGLQFLFEYFSETQRNKGNFPGRFSGRQFSNSRSEMNVSTLELGDSALYLCASSRDSAPTQGYGYTFGSGTRLTVV.

This clonotype was counted between two and nine times. This chain connects TRBV4-1 to TRBJ1-1; 9 nucleotides match TRBD1. The CDR3 is 14 amino acids. Germline V gives CDR1 MGHRA, CDR2 YSYEKL. V lost 3 bases and J lost 5; bases outside the gene matches: 4. The chain's CDR3 is CASSHLGQGTEAFF. CDR3 bases: TGCGCCAGCAGCCACCTAGGACAGGGGACTGAAGCTTTCTTT.

V and J are TRBV20-1 and TRBJ2-7; D gene ambiguous. The V and J ends lost 2 bases and 4 bases respectively, with 9 bases between them. Germline V gene sequence: CDR1 DFQATT, CDR2 SNEGSKA (reference sequence). CDR3 length: 12 residues. CDR3 region: CSARWDAYEQYF. DNA of the CDR3: TGCAGTGCTAGATGGGATGCATACGAGCAGTACTTC.

The rearrangement joins TRBV19 to TRBJ1-2; D perhaps matches TRBD1 (5 bases). CDR1 and CDR2 from the germline V gene are LNHDA and SQIVND (reference sequence). This CDR3 contains 13 residues. V lost 6 bases to trimming and J lost 8 bases, with 16 bases between them. In nucleotides, the CDR3 is TGTGCCAGTAGCTCCGGGCGGGGCGGCGGCTACACCTTC. Its translation is CASSSGRGGGYTF.

V usage is TRBV19 and J usage is TRBJ2-3; D may be TRBD2 (5 bases). Germline V gene lookup returns CDR1 LNHDA and CDR2 SQIVND (reference sequence). Between the trimmed V and J ends, which lost 7 bases and 7 bases, there was a span of 21 bases. The CDR3 is 15 amino acids. In DNA, the CDR3 is TGTGCCAGTATCCCACTAGAACTAGGATCTCATACGCAGTATTTT. This gives the protein CASIPLELGSHTQYF.

A few counts support this clonotype. This chain joins TRBV5-5 and TRBJ2-7; 9 bases map to TRBD1. V dropped 3 bases and J dropped 6; count of bases not matched to a gene: 7. CDR3 length: 14 residues. In germline, CDR1 is SGHKS, CDR2 YYEKEE (reference sequence). Here the CDR3 DNA reads TGTGCCAGCAGCTCCGGGACAGGGTGGGCCGAGCAGTACTTC. The encoded protein is CASSSGTGWAEQYF.

This clonotype has only a few counts. V gene TRBV4-3 combines with J gene TRBJ1-1; the match to TRBD1 covers 11 bases. The junction had 21 bases not matched to a gene; V was cut back by 1 base and J by 5 bases. The CDR3 has 21 residues. Germline-derived CDR1 and CDR2 are LGHNA and YSLEER. CDR3 region: CASSQAVLMRTGGEWETEAFF. CDR3 nucleotide sequence: TGCGCCAGCAGCCAAGCGGTTTTGATGAGGACAGGGGGCGAGTGGGAGACTGAAGCTTTCTTT.

The V call is TRBV29-1, the J call TRBJ2-5; 7 positions agree with TRBD2. There are 14 residues in the CDR3. The V gene's germline CDR1 is SQVTM and CDR2 ANQGSEA. The J segment lost 5 bases and the V segment lost 7 bases, leaving 13 bases of the junction unmatched. CDR3 DNA sequence: TGCAGCGCGATGCTAGCGGCAACCCCTGAGACCCAGTACTTC. This translates into CSAMLAATPETQYF. Supplemented by reference TRBV29-1 and TRBJ2-5, the full variable domain reads SAVISQKPSRDICQRGTSLTIQCQVDSQVTMMFWYRQQPGQSLTLIATANQGSEATYESGFVIDKFPISRPNLTFSTLTVSNMSPEDSSIYLCSAMLAATPETQYFGPGTRLLVL.

CDR3 in amino acids: CASSLRGADTEAFF. The CDR3 nucleotides read TGTGCCAGCAGCTTACGGGGGGCGGACACTGAAGCTTTCTTT. The chain joins TRBV7-9 to TRBJ1-1, with a possible D match to TRBD1 (6 bases). CDR3 length equals 14 residues. In germline, CDR1 is SEHNR, CDR2 FQNEAQ (reference sequence). V lost 2 bases and J 3 bases, leaving 10 bases between the germline ends.

The V and J genes are TRBV5-1 and TRBJ2-7; TRBD1 matches at 7 bases. The CDR3 is 14 amino acids. Germline V gives CDR1 SGHRS, CDR2 YFSETQ. V dropped 5 bases and J dropped 5; count of bases not matched to a gene: 10. The CDR3 region is CASRRDRVMNEQYF. CDR3 coding DNA: TGCGCCAGCAGGCGAGACAGGGTAATGAACGAGCAGTACTTC.